These 17 T cell receptor beta chains came from one sample sequenced in a study of blood T cell repertoires in COVID-19. The data were produced by immunoSEQ multiplex PCR, yet TCRdb's version contains in-frame clones alone and is incomplete. The sample yields approximately 110,000 clones, more than 80% seen once. The specimen was peripheral blood. The receptor set was obtained from a woman of 80 years or more with acute or convalescent COVID-19.

V and J are TRBV2 and TRBJ2-5; tentatively, D is TRBD1 (6 bases). Trimming left V 2 bases short and J 5 bases short, with 12 bases between. Germline CDR1 and CDR2: SNHLY and FYNNEI. The CDR3 runs to 14 residues. The CDR3 region has the DNA TGTGCCAGCAGTGAAAACCAGGGGACGGAGACCCAGTACTTC. This sequence encodes CASSENQGTETQYF.

This sequence joins TRBV14 and TRBJ2-2; D is possibly TRBD1 (6 bases). Germline V gives CDR1 SGHDN, CDR2 FVKESK. V lost 6 bases and J lost 2, with 10 bases in between. This CDR3 has 14 amino acids. CDR3 DNA sequence: TGTGCCAGCAGTCACAGGGTTAACACCGGGGAGCTGTTTTTT. Protein: CASSHRVNTGELFF.

V usage is TRBV10-3 and J usage is TRBJ1-1; 8 nucleotides line up with TRBD1. The length of the CDR3 is 14 residues. V shed 10 bases, J shed 4 bases, and the junction held 11 bases outside the gene matches. Germline V CDR1 and CDR2: ENHRY, SYGVKD. The CDR3 loop reads CATTATGVGTEAFF. DNA of the CDR3: TGTGCCACCACAGCGACAGGGGTTGGCACTGAAGCTTTCTTT.

This chain connects TRBV7-9 to TRBJ2-5; TRBD2 aligns across 8 bases. The CDR3 runs to 15 residues. Per germline, CDR1 SEHNR and CDR2 FQNEAQ (reference sequence). Unmatched junction bases numbered 6, after V lost 1 base and J lost 5 bases. This CDR3 reads CASSLVLLAAETQYF. Written as DNA, the CDR3 is TGTGCCAGCAGCTTAGTTCTACTAGCGGCGGAGACCCAGTACTTC.

The chain is built from TRBV7-9 and TRBJ1-1; a weak D match, TRBD1 (5 bases). Deletions cut 7 bases from V and 3 bases from J, with 15 bases between. The CDR3 has 14 residues. Germline lookup yields CDR1 SEHNR and CDR2 FQNEAQ (reference sequence). CDR3 sequence (DNA): TGTGCCAGCAATCCAGGGTATAAGGACACTGAAGCTTTCTTT. Translation gives CASNPGYKDTEAFF.

This chain connects TRBV27 to TRBJ1-1; maybe TRBD1 (5 bases). Between the trimmed V and J ends, which lost 2 bases and 7 bases, there was a span of 14 bases. Germline CDR1 and CDR2: MNHEY and SMNVEV (reference sequence). The CDR3 has 14 residues. The CDR3 here is CASSLGRETGEAFF. The CDR3 bases are TGTGCCAGCAGTTTAGGCAGGGAAACGGGTGAAGCTTTCTTT.

The rearrangement joins TRBV6-2 or TRBV6-3 to TRBJ2-7, with a weak D call TRBD1 (7 bases). The CDR3 contains 18 residues. Trimming removed 0 bases at V and 2 bases at J, with 20 bases between. Per germline, CDR1 MNHEY and CDR2 SVGEGT. In DNA form, the CDR3 reads TGTGCCAGCAGTTACTCAGGGGGGTTACAGGGGTCGGCCTACGAGCAGTACTTC. Protein: CASSYSGGLQGSAYEQYF.

The chain couples TRBV10-3 to TRBJ1-1; D remains ambiguous. The V and J ends lost 3 bases and 5 bases respectively, with 10 bases between them. The CDR3 has 13 residues. Germline loops: CDR1 ENHRY, CDR2 SYGVKD. The CDR3 sequence: CAISEWEGTEAFF. The CDR3 nucleotides read TGTGCCATCAGTGAATGGGAGGGTACTGAAGCTTTCTTT.

This sequence joins TRBV7-9 and TRBJ1-4, with D tentatively TRBD1 (6 bases). Germline assignment: CDR1 SEHNR and CDR2 FQNEAQ (reference sequence). This CDR3 is built from 13 residues. Trimming stripped 0 bases from V and 8 bases from J, with 7 bases between. The CDR3 DNA sequence: TGTGCCAGCAGCTTAGCCGGACAGGAAAAACTGTTTTTT. This codes for CASSLAGQEKLFF. Drawing the rest from reference TRBV7-9 and TRBJ1-4, the complete variable domain is DTGVSQNPRHKITKRGQNVTFRCDPISEHNRLYWYRQTLGQGPEFLTYFQNEAQLEKSRLLSDRFSAERPKGSFSTLEIQRTEQGDSAMYLCASSLAGQEKLFFGSGTQLSVL.

The CDR3 bases are TGTGCCTGGAGTTCAGGACAGGGAGGTTCACCCCTCCACTTT. This translates into CAWSSGQGGSPLHF. V gene TRBV30 combines with J gene TRBJ1-6; 8 nucleotides line up with TRBD1. The CDR3 runs to 14 residues. The germline gives CDR1 GTSNPN, CDR2 SVGIG (reference sequence). V trimming: 2 bases; J trimming: 9 bases; junction bases outside the gene matches: 6.

The V call is TRBV19, the J call TRBJ2-7; 8 bases map to TRBD1. The CDR3 is made up of 17 amino acids. Germline lookup yields CDR1 LNHDA and CDR2 SQIVND (reference sequence). J gave up 3 bases and V 3 bases, and 13 bases lay outside the gene matches. The DNA for the CDR3 is TGTGCCAGTAGTATCCTGGGAGCGACAGGGGCTGTCTACGAGCAGTACTTC. This codes for CASSILGATGAVYEQYF.

The V gene is TRBV28, the J gene TRBJ1-4; 7 nucleotides align to TRBD1. This CDR3 comprises 15 residues. With V trimmed by 4 bases and J by 5 bases, 7 bases remained unmatched. Germline CDR1 MDHEN, CDR2 SYDVKM. The CDR3 DNA reads TGTGCCAGCAGTTACACCGGGACAGCAAATGAAAAACTGTTTTTT. Translation: CASSYTGTANEKLFF.

This chain links TRBV4-1 with TRBJ2-5, with 10 bases identical to TRBD1. Per germline, CDR1 MGHRA and CDR2 YSYEKL. This CDR3 contains 15 residues. The V and J ends lost 4 bases and 5 bases, in that order; junction bases with no gene match: 7. CDR3 amino acids: CASSRLTGGSETQYF. The CDR3 nucleotides are TGCGCCAGCAGCCGCCTGACAGGGGGCTCGGAGACCCAGTACTTC.

The chain links TRBV2 to TRBJ2-1; tentatively, D is TRBD2 (5 bases). There are 13 residues in the CDR3. V lost 6 bases and J 5 bases, leaving 11 bases between the germline ends. From germline, CDR1 is SNHLY and CDR2 FYNNEI. CDR3 coding DNA: TGTGCCAGCAGCTACGGGAACGACAATGAGCAGTTCTTC. Translation: CASSYGNDNEQFF.

The V call is TRBV3-1 (or the pseudogene TRBV3-2), the J call TRBJ2-1, with 7 bases identical to TRBD1. There are 17 residues in the CDR3. The V segment lost 2 bases and the J segment 6 bases; nucleotides outside the gene matches: 13. Germline lookup yields CDR1 LGHDT and CDR2 YNNKEL (reference sequence). The CDR3 DNA is TGTGCCAGCAGCCAATTCCGGACAGGCCCGTGGCCCAATGAGCAGTTCTTC. Translating it yields CASSQFRTGPWPNEQFF.

V and J are TRBV7-6 and TRBJ2-3, with D possibly TRBD2 on 5 matching bases. This CDR3 is 16 amino acids long. V lost 4 bases, J lost 6 bases, and 20 bases lay in between. CDR1 is SGHVS and CDR2 is FNYEAQ in the germline V gene. The chain's CDR3 is CASSWLGLALRDTQYF. The CDR3 bases are TGTGCCAGCAGCTGGCTCGGACTCGCCCTTCGGGATACGCAGTATTTT.

The chain carries TRBV5-1 and TRBJ2-7, with D possibly being TRBD1 (6 bases). V was pared by 3 bases and J by 5 bases, with 15 bases between. This CDR3 has 14 residues. Per germline, CDR1 SGHRS and CDR2 YFSETQ. CDR3: CASSSLRGKNEQYF. The CDR3 coding sequence is TGCGCCAGCAGCTCCCTAAGGGGGAAAAACGAGCAGTACTTC.